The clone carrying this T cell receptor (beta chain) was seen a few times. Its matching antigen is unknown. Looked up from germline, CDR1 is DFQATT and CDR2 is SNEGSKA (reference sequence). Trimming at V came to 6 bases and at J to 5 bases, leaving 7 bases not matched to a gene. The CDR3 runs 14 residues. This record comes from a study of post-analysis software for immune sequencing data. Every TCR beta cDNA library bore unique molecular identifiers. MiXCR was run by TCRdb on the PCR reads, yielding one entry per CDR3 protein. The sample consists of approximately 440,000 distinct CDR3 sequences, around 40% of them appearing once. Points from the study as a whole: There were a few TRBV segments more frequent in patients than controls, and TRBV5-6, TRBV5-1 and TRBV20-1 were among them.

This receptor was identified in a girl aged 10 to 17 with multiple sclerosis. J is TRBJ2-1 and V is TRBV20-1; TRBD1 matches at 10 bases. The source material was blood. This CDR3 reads CSAGGQGIDNEQFF. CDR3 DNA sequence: TGCAGTGCCGGGGGACAGGGGATTGACAATGAGCAGTTCTTC.